This T cell receptor beta chain was retrieved from a study of T cell responses to AZD1222 COVID-19 vaccine. Study results and caveats: The span of vaccine-associated CD4 TCRs extended across spike, with dominance at 160-218 and 743-854.

Data came from immunoSEQ multiplex PCR; TCRdb stores just in-frame clones and leaves some out. The sample yields some 100,000 clones, about 83% seen once. The J segment lost 0 bases and the V segment lost 4 bases, leaving 5 bases of the junction unmatched. The CDR3 runs to 16 residues. Germline CDR1 is LGHDT and CDR2 is YNNKEL (reference sequence). A note on this clone: The target antigen is unknown.

The sequencing used peripheral blood, collected on day 0 of AZD1222 vaccination. This TCR was recovered from an adult in good health. The rearrangement joins TRBV3-1 (or the pseudogene TRBV3-2) to TRBJ2-1; 8 bases align to TRBD2. The CDR3 bases are TGTGCCAGCAGCCTAACAGGGACTAGCTCCTACAATGAGCAGTTCTTC. It specifies CASSLTGTSSYNEQFF.